This record covers a single TCR beta chain. Assay: immunoSEQ multiplex PCR; the TCRdb copy retains only in-frame clones and omits some. The sample contains some 180,000 clones, 84% of which appear only once. The data were obtained in a study of blood T cell repertoires in COVID-19. Turning to the study itself: Sources were T cells, B-cell-depleted T cells, or PBMCs; the material itself was cDNA or gDNA.

V lost 4 bases and J 2 bases, leaving 21 bases between the germline ends. The CDR3 extends over 17 amino acids. This sequence was found in a woman aged 25-40 years who had been exposed to COVID-19. Sample: PBMCs or T cells enriched from blood (not recorded which). V is TRBV5-7 and J is TRBJ1-1; D remains unclear. TRBV5-7 is given ORF status, its function remaining uncertain. CDR3 sequence reads: CASSHAALPYSNTEAFF. In nucleotides, the CDR3 is TGTGCCAGCAGCCACGCTGCACTACCCTATTCCAACACTGAAGCTTTCTTT.